This T cell receptor beta chain was identified in a study of blood T cells in healthy people across ages. Using a J-beta primer mix together with a sample-barcoded 5' primer, a second PCR was run for about 7 to 12 cycles. TCRdb called the 5' RACE reads again in MiXCR, with one record for every CDR3 protein. The profile shows roughly 640,000 distinct CDR3 sequences, about 30% of them singletons. This clonotype turned up a few times. Source material: blood. The clonotype originates from a woman over 75 in good health.

CDR3 sequence (DNA): TGTGCCAGCAGGGACGACGGTCTCTCCTATAATTCACCCCTCCACTTT. Residues: CASRDDGLSYNSPLHF. The chain carries TRBV28 and TRBJ1-6; D gene ambiguous. CDR1 and CDR2 from the germline V gene are MDHEN and SYDVKM. The CDR3 is 16 amino acids. V lost 6 bases and J 0 bases, leaving 12 bases between the germline ends.